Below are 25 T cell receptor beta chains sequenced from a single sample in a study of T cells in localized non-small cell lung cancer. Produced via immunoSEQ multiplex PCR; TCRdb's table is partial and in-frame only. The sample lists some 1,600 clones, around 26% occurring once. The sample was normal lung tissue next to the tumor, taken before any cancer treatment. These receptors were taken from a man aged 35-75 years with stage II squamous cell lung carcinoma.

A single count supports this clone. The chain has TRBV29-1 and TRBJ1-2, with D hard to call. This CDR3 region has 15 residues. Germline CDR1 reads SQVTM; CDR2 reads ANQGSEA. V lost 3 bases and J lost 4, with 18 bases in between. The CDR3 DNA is TGCAGCGTTGACGGGTCCGGGTCTGCTGGCTATGGCTACACCTTC. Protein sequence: CSVDGSGSAGYGYTF.

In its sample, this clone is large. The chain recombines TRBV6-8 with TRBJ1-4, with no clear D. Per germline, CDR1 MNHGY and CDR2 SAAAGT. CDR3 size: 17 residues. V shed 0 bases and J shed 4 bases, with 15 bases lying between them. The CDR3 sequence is CASSYSGDGLGNEKLFF. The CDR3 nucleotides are TGTGCCAGCAGTTACTCTGGGGATGGGCTAGGTAATGAAAAACTGTTTTTT.

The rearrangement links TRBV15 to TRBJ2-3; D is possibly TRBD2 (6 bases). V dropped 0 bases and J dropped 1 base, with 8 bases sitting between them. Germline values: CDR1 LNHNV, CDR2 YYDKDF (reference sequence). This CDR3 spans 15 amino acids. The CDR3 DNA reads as TGTGCCACCAGCAGAGATAAGCGGGGCACAGATACGCAGTATTTT. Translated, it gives CATSRDKRGTDTQYF.

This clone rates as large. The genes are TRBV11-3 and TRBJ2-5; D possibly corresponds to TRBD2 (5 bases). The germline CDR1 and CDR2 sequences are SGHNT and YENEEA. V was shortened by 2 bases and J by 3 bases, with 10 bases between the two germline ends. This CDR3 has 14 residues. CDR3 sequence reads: CASSLFRGEETQYF. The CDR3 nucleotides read TGTGCCAGCAGCTTATTCCGGGGAGAAGAGACCCAGTACTTC.

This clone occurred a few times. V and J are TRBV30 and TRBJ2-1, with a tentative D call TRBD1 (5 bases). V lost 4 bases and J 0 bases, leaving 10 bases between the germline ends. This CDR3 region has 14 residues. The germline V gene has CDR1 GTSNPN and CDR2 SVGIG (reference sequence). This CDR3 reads CAWIRQPSYNEQFF. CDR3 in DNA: TGTGCCTGGATTAGACAGCCCTCCTACAATGAGCAGTTCTTC.

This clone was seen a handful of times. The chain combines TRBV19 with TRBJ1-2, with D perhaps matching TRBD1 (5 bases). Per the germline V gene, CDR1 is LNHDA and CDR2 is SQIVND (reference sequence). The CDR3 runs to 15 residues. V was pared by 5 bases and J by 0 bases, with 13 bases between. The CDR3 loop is CASSPLGGTNYGYTF. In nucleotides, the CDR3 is TGTGCCAGTAGTCCTCTTGGGGGGACTAACTATGGCTACACCTTC.

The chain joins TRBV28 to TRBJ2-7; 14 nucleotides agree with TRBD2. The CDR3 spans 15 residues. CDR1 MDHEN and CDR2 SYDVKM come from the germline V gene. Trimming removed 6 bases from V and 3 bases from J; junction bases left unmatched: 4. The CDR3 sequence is CASRRLAGGIYEQYF. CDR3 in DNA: TGTGCCAGCAGACGACTAGCGGGGGGGATCTACGAGCAGTACTTC.

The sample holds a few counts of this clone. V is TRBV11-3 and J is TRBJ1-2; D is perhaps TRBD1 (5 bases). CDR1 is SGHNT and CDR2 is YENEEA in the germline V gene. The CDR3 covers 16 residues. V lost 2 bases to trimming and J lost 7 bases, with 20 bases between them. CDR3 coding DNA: TGTGCCAGCAGCTTAACCGGGGGAACAAACTATGTTGGCTACACCTTC. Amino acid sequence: CASSLTGGTNYVGYTF.

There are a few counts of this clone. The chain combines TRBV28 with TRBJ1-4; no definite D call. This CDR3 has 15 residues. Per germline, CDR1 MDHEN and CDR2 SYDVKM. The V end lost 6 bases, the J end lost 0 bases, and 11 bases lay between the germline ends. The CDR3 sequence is CASSALSATNEKLFF. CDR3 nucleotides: TGTGCCAGCAGCGCGTTATCCGCAACTAATGAAAAACTGTTTTTT.

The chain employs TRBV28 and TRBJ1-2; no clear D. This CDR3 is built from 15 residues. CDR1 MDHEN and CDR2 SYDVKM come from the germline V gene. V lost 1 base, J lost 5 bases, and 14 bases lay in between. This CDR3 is CASSLLSPFEYGYTF. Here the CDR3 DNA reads TGTGCCAGCAGTTTATTGTCTCCCTTCGAGTATGGCTACACCTTC.

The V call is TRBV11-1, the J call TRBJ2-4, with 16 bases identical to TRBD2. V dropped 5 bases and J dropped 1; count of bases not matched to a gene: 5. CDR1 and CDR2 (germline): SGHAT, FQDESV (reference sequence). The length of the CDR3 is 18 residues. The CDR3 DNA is TGTGCCAGCAGCCCGGGACTAGCGGGAGGGTGGGCCAAAAACATTCAGTACTTC. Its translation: CASSPGLAGGWAKNIQYF.

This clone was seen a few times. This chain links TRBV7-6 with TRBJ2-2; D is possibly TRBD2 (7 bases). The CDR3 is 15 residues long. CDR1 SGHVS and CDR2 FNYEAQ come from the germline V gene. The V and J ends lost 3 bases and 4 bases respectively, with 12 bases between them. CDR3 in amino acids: CASSLGGRGTGELFF. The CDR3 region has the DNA TGTGCCAGCAGCTTGGGGGGGCGCGGCACCGGGGAGCTGTTTTTT.

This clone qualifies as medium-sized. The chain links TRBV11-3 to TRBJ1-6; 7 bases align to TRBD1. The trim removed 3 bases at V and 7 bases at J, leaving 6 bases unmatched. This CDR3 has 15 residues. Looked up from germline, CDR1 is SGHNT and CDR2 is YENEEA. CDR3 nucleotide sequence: TGTGCCAGCAGCTTTACAGGGGATGGGAATTCACCCCTCCACTTT. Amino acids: CASSFTGDGNSPLHF.

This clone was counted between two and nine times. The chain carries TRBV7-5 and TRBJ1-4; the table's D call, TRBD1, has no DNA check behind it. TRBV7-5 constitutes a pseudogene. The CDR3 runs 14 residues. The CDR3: CASRRQGANEKLFF. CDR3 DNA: TGTGCCAGCAGGAGACAGGGAGCTAATGAAAAACTGTTTTTT.

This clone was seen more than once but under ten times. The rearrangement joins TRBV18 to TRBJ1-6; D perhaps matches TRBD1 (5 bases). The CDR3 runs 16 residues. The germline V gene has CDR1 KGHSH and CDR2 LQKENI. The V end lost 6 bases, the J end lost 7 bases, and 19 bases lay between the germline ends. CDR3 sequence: CASSLGTREDNSPLHF. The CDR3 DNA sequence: TGTGCCAGCTCCCTGGGGACCCGGGAGGACAATTCACCCCTCCACTTT.

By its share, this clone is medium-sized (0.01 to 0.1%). The CDR3 protein is CASNSGRATEQYF. The CDR3 DNA is TGTGCCTCTAATAGCGGGAGGGCCACCGAGCAGTACTTC. This chain joins TRBV9 and TRBJ2-7; TRBD2 matches at 11 bases. V shed 10 bases, J shed 6 bases, and the junction held 9 bases outside the gene matches. Germline V gene data show CDR1 as SGDLS and CDR2 as YYNGEE. The CDR3 loop spans 13 amino acids.

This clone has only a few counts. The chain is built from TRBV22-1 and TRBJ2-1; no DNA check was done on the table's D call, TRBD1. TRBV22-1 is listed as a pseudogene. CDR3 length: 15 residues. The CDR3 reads CASSYRYPFYNEQFF. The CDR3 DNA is TGTGCCAGCAGTTACAGGTACCCCTTCTACAATGAGCAGTTCTTC.

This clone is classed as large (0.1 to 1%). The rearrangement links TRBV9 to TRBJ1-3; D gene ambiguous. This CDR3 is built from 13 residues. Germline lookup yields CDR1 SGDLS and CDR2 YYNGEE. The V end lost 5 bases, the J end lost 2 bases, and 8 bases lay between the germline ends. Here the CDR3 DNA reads TGTGCCAGCAGTGAACTAGCTGGAAACACCATATATTTT. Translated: CASSELAGNTIYF.

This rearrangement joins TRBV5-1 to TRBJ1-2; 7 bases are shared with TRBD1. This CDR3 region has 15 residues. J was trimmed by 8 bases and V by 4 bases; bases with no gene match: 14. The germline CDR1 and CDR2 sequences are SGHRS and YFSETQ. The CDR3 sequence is CASSPALGQEIGYTF. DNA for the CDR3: TGCGCCAGCAGCCCGGCCCTTGGACAGGAAATAGGCTACACCTTC. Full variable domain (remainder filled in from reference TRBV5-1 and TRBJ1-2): KAGVTQTPRYLIKTRGQQVTLSCSPISGHRSVSWYQQTPGQGLQFLFEYFSETQRNKGNFPGRFSGRQFSNSRSEMNVSTLELGDSALYLCASSPALGQEIGYTFGSGTRLTVV.

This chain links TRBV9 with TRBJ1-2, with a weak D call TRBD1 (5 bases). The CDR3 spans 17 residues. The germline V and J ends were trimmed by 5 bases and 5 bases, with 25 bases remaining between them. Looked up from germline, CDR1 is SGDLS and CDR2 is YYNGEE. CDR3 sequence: CASSERGTVSYGYGYTF. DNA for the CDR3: TGTGCCAGCAGTGAACGGGGCACAGTCAGTTATGGGTATGGCTACACCTTC.

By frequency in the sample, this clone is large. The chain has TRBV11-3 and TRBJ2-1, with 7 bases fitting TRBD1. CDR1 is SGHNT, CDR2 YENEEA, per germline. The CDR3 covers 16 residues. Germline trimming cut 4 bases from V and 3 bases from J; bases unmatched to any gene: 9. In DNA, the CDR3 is TGTGCCAGCAGCTCTGTCGGACAGGCCCTCTACAATGAGCAGTTCTTC. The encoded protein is CASSSVGQALYNEQFF.

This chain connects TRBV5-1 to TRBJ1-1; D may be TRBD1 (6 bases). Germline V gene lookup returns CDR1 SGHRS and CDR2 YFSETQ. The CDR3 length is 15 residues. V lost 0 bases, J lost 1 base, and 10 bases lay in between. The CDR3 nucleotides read TGCGCCAGCAGCTTGGAGAGGGGGTCGAACACTGAAGCTTTCTTT. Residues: CASSLERGSNTEAFF.

The CDR3 DNA is TGTGCCAGCAGCATCCCTGGGGGGTCAGGAAATTCACCCCTCCACTTT. Residues: CASSIPGGSGNSPLHF. The chain couples TRBV11-3 to TRBJ1-6, with D possibly being TRBD1 (5 bases). CDR1 and CDR2 from the germline V gene are SGHNT and YENEEA. The V gene lost 5 bases and the J gene lost 7 bases, with 18 bases spanning the gap. The CDR3 is 16 amino acids.

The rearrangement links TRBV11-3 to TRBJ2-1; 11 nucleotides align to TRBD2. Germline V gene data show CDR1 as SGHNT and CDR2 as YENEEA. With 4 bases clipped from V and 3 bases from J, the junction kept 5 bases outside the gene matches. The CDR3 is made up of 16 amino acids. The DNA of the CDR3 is TGTGCCAGCAGCTCCGGTGGGACTAGCGGCTACAATGAGCAGTTCTTC. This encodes CASSSGGTSGYNEQFF.

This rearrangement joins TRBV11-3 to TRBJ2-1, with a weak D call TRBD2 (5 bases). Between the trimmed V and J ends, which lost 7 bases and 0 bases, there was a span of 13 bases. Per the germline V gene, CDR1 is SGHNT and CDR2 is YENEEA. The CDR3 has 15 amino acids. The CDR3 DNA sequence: TGTGCCAGCATAAGAGAGCGGAGCTCCTACAATGAGCAGTTCTTC. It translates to CASIRERSSYNEQFF.